This T cell receptor beta chain emerged from a study of blood T cell repertoires in COVID-19. Using immunoSEQ multiplex PCR, the repertoire was profiled, and TCRdb retains in-frame clones only, with some absent. The sample includes about 36,000 clones, approximately 80% of them seen just once. CDR1 and CDR2 (germline): MNHEY, SVGEGT. Trimming removed 6 bases at V and 0 bases at J, with 15 bases between. The CDR3 sequence is 16 residues long. The clonotype comes from a human donor in a cohort sampled during active or convalescent COVID-19. The donor label of this sample is uncertain. This rearrangement joins TRBV6-2 or TRBV6-3 to TRBJ1-5, with D tentatively TRBD1 (5 bases). Source material: peripheral blood. In DNA, the CDR3 is TGTGCCAGCAGCCCAACGGCAGGGTATAGCAATCAGCCCCAGCATTTT. Amino acids: CASSPTAGYSNQPQHF.